This T cell receptor (beta chain) appears in the sequencing data of a study of control samples from healthy donors and cancer patients. CDR3 length: 16 residues. V gave up 4 bases and J gave up 0 bases, with 13 bases separating them. Per germline, CDR1 LGHNA and CDR2 YNFKEQ. This table comes from immunoSEQ multiplex PCR, and its TCRdb copy is limited to in-frame clones, with some not included. The table has a few hundred thousand clones, around nine tenths seen once. Sequencing was performed on PBMCs. This chain connects TRBV4-2 to TRBJ1-3; the D gene is possibly TRBD1 (5 bases). The source of this sequence is a man aged 35-49 years with head and neck cancer. CDR3 in amino acids: CASSRGDRASGNTIYF. CDR3 DNA: TGTGCCAGCAGCCGGGGGGATCGGGCCTCTGGAAACACCATATATTTT.